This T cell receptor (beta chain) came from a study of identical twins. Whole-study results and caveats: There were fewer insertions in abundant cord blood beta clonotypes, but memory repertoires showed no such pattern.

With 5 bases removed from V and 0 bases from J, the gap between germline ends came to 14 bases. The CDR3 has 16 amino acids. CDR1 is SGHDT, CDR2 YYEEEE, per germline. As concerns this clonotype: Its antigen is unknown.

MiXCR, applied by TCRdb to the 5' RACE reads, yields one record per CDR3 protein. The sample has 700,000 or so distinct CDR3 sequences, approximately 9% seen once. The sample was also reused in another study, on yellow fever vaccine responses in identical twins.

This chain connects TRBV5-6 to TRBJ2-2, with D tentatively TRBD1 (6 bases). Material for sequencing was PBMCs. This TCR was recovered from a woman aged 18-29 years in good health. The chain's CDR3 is CASRQAGTTNTGELFF. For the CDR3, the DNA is TGTGCCAGCAGACAAGCCGGGACAACGAACACCGGGGAGCTGTTTTTT.